This TCR beta chain was documented in a study of T-cell reconstitution after alpha-beta-depleted transplantation in children. There are 16 residues in the CDR3. Trimming at V came to 5 bases and at J to 0 bases, leaving 6 bases not matched to a gene. CDR1 MNHNS and CDR2 SASEGT come from the germline V gene. Construction of the TCRbeta library involved unique molecular identifiers. TCRdb analysed the PCR reads with MiXCR anew, one entry per CDR3 protein. The sample lists 200,000 to 300,000 distinct CDR3 sequences, approximately 12% seen once, with about 2.6% in the top ten. In its sample, this clonotype was seen many times.

The genes are TRBV6-1 and TRBJ1-5; 8 nucleotides agree with TRBD1. The TCR comes from a human donor who donated a stem cell graft to a child with acute lymphoblastic leukemia. Sequenced here: PBMCs from the stem cell graft donor, sampled from the stem cell graft. CDR3 nucleotides: TGTGCCAGCAGTAGGACAGGGCCGTATAGCAATCAGCCCCAGCATTTT. Translation: CASSRTGPYSNQPQHF.